Sequencing of this TCR beta chain was carried out in a study of blood T cell repertoires in COVID-19. In the study overall: Sites across the United States, Italy and Spain contributed samples from acute and convalescent COVID-19. T cells, B-cell-depleted T cells, or PBMCs provided the cDNA or gDNA that served as material.

The length of the CDR3 is 18 residues. With 0 bases removed from V and 2 bases from J, the gap between germline ends came to 18 bases. Germline V gene lookup returns CDR1 SGHRS and CDR2 YFSETQ. Authors' data handling: Amplification from reference gene primers served as the basis for estimated nucleated cell counts. This table comes from immunoSEQ multiplex PCR, and its TCRdb copy is limited to in-frame clones, with some not included. Clonal size and the V and J genes are those of that table, whereas D and trimming came from the DNA. Of under 300,000 clones listed, 83% are singletons. The sample taken for sequencing was peripheral blood. The chain is built from TRBV5-1 and TRBJ2-1; possible D gene TRBD2, 6 bases. The TCR originated in a woman aged 45-59 years who had recovered from COVID-19. In DNA form, the CDR3 reads TGCGCCAGCAGCTTGGTAGGGCTGCTAGCGAGAGCCTACAATGAGCAGTTCTTC. Translation gives CASSLVGLLARAYNEQFF.